This is a list of T cell receptor beta chains from one sample in a study of vaccination and CD4 T cells after COVID-19. A single record per CDR3 protein comes from TCRdb applying MiXCR to the PCR reads. Of 20,000 to 25,000 distinct CDR3 sequences in the sample, under 60% are singletons; the top ten hold 1% to 1.4%. Sequences were derived from CD4+ T cells from blood, sampled before SARS-CoV-2 vaccination. The receptors here all came from a human donor who had recovered from COVID-19. Each CDR3 is given with its conserved first and last residue. Fields, in order: V gene, D gene, J gene, clone size, CDR3 protein, CDR3 DNA. A D gene is named only where the DNA matches it firmly. Clone size is given for some rows only: seen once, a few or many times, or a class if the clone is expanded.

TRBV28	TRBD2	TRBJ2-5	-	CASSLGLAGVSQETQCF	TGTGCCAGCAGTTTGGGACTAGCGGGAGTTTCCCAAGAGACCCAGTGCTTC
TRBV20-1	TRBD2	TRBJ2-7	-	CSARGASGISRDYEQYF	TGCAGTGCTAGAGGTGCTAGCGGAATCTCAAGGGACTACGAGCAGTACTTC
TRBV27	-	TRBJ1-2	few	CASSRQDRFDGYTF	TGTGCCAGCAGCCGCCAAGACAGATTTGATGGCTACACCTTC
TRBV20-1	TRBD2	TRBJ2-3	few	CSAREASGRNTDTQYF	TGCAGTGCTAGGGAAGCTAGCGGGAGGAACACAGATACGCAGTATTTT
TRBV27	-	TRBJ2-1	-	CASSTRVSGYNEQFF	TGTGCCAGCAGTACTAGGGTGAGTGGCTACAATGAGCAGTTCTTC
TRBV19	TRBD1	TRBJ1-1	-	CASSTPDRGVQPNTEAFF	TGTGCCAGTAGTACCCCGGACAGGGGCGTCCAACCGAACACTGAAGCTTTCTTT
TRBV10-3	-	TRBJ1-2	-	CATRRDYGYTF	TGTGCCACACGGCGGGACTATGGCTACACCTTC
TRBV10-3	TRBD1	TRBJ1-2	-	CAISKTLLSDRVRNGYTF	TGTGCCATCAGTAAAACACTCCTCTCCGACAGGGTAAGGAATGGCTACACCTTC
TRBV24-1	-	TRBJ1-3	-	CATSDSTGNTIYF	TGTGCCACCAGTGATTCGACAGGTAACACCATATATTTT
TRBV7-8	-	TRBJ1-5	-	CASSPQWGRVNQPQHF	TGTGCCAGCAGCCCCCAATGGGGGCGAGTCAATCAGCCCCAGCATTTT
TRBV7-8	TRBD1	TRBJ2-7	few	CASSMGQGPNEQYF	TGTGCCAGCAGCATGGGACAGGGCCCGAACGAGCAGTACTTC
TRBV7-6	-	TRBJ2-3	few	CASSLRTTGSTDTQYF	TGTGCCAGCAGCTTGCGGACCACGGGGAGCACAGATACGCAGTATTTT
TRBV28	TRBD1	TRBJ1-1	-	CASSLSGQGPNTEAFF	TGTGCCAGCAGTTTGAGTGGACAGGGCCCGAACACTGAAGCTTTCTTT
TRBV15	-	TRBJ2-7	-	CATSRDLATEQYF	TGTGCCACCAGCAGAGACTTGGCGACCGAGCAGTACTTC
TRBV5-4	-	TRBJ2-7	-	CASSLASSEQYF	TGTGCCAGCAGCTTGGCGTCAAGCGAGCAGTACTTC
TRBV20-1	-	TRBJ2-5	-	CSARWETQYF	TGCAGTGCTAGATGGGAGACCCAGTACTTC
TRBV20-1	-	TRBJ2-5	-	CSAKAEGTETQYF	TGCAGTGCTAAGGCAGAAGGAACGGAGACCCAGTACTTC
TRBV7-9	-	TRBJ2-7	few	CASSTPTSYEQYF	TGTGCCAGCAGCACACCTACGAGCTACGAGCAGTACTTC
TRBV4-1	-	TRBJ1-5	-	CASSQIQNSPNQPQHF	TGCGCCAGCAGCCAAATCCAGAACAGCCCGAATCAGCCCCAGCATTTT
TRBV15	-	TRBJ2-7	few	CATSRDLGQSYEQYF	TGTGCCACCAGCAGAGATCTGGGCCAGTCCTACGAGCAGTACTTC
TRBV7-9	-	TRBJ2-1	-	CASSLAGIPYNEQFF	TGTGCCAGCAGCTTAGCGGGAATCCCTTACAATGAGCAGTTCTTC
TRBV28	TRBD1	TRBJ1-1	-	CASSPGTGGWNTEAFF	TGTGCCAGCAGTCCCGGGACAGGGGGCTGGAACACTGAAGCTTTCTTT
TRBV25-1	TRBD2	TRBJ2-3	-	CASSDLRTSVTDTQYF	TGTGCCAGCAGTGACCTTCGGACTAGCGTCACAGATACGCAGTATTTT
TRBV6-2/TRBV6-3	-	TRBJ1-2	-	CASSYLGGYTF	TGTGCCAGCAGTTACCTGGGCGGCTACACCTTC
TRBV20-1	-	TRBJ1-5	-	CSASERRIQPQHF	TGCAGTGCTAGTGAAAGGCGGATCCAGCCCCAGCATTTT
TRBV24-1	TRBD1	TRBJ1-5	few	CATSDSGPGQGPYSNQPQHF	TGTGCCACCAGTGATTCCGGCCCGGGACAGGGACCCTATAGCAATCAGCCCCAGCATTTT
TRBV28	-	TRBJ1-1	-	CASSSPRDPRGGDTEAFF	TGTGCCAGCAGTTCCCCACGGGATCCGAGGGGCGGGGACACTGAAGCTTTCTTT
TRBV15	-	TRBJ1-3	-	CATSRDHGEENTIYF	TGTGCCACCAGCAGAGATCACGGGGAGGAAAACACCATATATTTT
TRBV20-1	TRBD2	TRBJ2-4	few	CSAGSIRDYKNIQYF	TGCAGTGCTGGCTCGATCCGGGACTATAAAAACATTCAGTACTTC
TRBV20-1	TRBD1	TRBJ1-2	-	CSAAGTGGGFGYTF	TGCAGTGCTGCCGGGACAGGGGGGGGTTTTGGCTACACCTTC
TRBV28	TRBD2	TRBJ2-1	-	CASGWASGTYNEQFF	TGTGCCAGCGGTTGGGCTAGCGGTACCTACAATGAGCAGTTCTTC
TRBV3-1	-	TRBJ2-5	once	CASSRTQETQYF	TGTGCCAGCAGCCGGACTCAAGAGACCCAGTACTTC
TRBV4-1	-	TRBJ2-2	-	CASSQEGYRNTGELFF	TGCGCCAGCAGCCAAGAGGGTTACCGGAACACCGGGGAGCTGTTTTTT
TRBV20-1	TRBD2	TRBJ2-1	-	CSARVAGFRNEQFF	TGCAGTGCTAGAGTAGCGGGGTTTAGGAATGAGCAGTTCTTC
TRBV6-1	-	TRBJ1-6	few	CASSVQGTYNSPLHF	TGTGCCAGCAGTGTACAGGGTACCTATAATTCACCCCTCCACTTT
TRBV7-2	-	TRBJ1-5	medium-sized	CASSLQSWGSNQPQHF	TGTGCCAGCAGCCTTCAGAGTTGGGGCTCCAATCAGCCCCAGCATTTT